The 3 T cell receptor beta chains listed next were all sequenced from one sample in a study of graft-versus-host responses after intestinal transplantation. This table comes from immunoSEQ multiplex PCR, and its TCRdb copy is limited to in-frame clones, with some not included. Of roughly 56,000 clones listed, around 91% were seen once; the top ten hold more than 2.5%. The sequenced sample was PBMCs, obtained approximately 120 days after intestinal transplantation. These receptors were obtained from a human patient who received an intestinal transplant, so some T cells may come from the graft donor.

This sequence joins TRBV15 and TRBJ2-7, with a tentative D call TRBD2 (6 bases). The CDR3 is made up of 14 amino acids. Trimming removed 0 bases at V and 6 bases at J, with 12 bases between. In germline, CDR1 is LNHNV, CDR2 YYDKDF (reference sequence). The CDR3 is CATSRDRGGGEQYF. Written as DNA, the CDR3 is TGTGCCACCAGCAGAGATCGGGGAGGAGGCGAGCAGTACTTC.

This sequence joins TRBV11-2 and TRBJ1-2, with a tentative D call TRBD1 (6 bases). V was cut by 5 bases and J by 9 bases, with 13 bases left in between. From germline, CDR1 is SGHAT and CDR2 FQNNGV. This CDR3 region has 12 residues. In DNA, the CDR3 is TGTGCCAGCAGCCACGGGGGGCAAAGCTACACCTTC. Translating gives CASSHGGQSYTF.

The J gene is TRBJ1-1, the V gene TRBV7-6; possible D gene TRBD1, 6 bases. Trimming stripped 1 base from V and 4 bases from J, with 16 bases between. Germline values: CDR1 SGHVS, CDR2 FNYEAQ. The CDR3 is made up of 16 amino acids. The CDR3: CASSLGEWTATTEAFF. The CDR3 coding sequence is TGTGCCAGCAGCTTAGGGGAGTGGACAGCCACCACTGAAGCTTTCTTT.